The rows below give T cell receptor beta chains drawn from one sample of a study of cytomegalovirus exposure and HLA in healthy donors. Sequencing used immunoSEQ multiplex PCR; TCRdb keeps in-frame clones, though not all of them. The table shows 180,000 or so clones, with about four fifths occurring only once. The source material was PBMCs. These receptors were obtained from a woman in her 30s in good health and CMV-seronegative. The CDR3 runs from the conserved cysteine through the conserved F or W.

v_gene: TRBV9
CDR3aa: CASSVGVMWGGAGGAFF

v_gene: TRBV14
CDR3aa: CASSWGVITDTQYF

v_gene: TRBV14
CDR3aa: CASSRDRETEAFF

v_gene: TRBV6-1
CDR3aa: CASSEVRVYGYTF

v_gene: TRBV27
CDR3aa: CASSFSAGGDEQYF

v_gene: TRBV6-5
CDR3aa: CASSLGQGIAYEQYF

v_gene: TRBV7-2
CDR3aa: CASSLGPVAGQETQYF

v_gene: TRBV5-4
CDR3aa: CASSLQGEISYNSPLHF

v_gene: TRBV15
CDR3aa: CATSPRRTGSYEQYF

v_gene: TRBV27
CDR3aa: CASSLTQGQPQHF

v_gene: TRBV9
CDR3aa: CASSVGNTAHSGGLGYNEQFF

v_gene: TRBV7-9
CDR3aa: CASSLVDSNTEAFF

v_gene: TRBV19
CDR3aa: CASRRTSYRDTIYF

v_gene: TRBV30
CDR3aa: CAWTFGSGGNQPQHF

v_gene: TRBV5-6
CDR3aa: CASRPVWGTDSYEQYF

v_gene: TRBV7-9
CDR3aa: CASSPTQGVLGANVLTF

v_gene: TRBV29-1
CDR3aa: CSVDGGTDTQYF

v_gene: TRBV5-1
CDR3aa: CASSDRRNTGELFF

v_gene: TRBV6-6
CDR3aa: CASSRGSGGNYEQYF

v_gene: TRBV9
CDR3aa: CASSVQRGEQFF

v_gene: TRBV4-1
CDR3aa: CASSQASLAAEKYEQYF

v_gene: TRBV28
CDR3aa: CASSLSIIGTTRTGELFF

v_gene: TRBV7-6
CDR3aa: CASSPGTGGLYGYTF

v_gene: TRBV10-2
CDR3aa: CASSDRGRKTEAFF

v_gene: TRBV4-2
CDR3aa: CASSRLAGGNQPQHF

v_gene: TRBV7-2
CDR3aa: CASSTTTGTNGHGYTF

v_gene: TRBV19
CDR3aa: CASSLPQGLPNQPQHF

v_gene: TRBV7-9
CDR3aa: CASFPDGLAGDGELFF

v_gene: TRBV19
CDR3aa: CASSRLAGYEQYF

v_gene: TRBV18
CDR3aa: CASSPGLAGDYGYTF

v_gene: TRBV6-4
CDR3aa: CASSDSSGGNTDTQYF

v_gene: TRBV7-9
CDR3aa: CASSTRDRFTDTQYF

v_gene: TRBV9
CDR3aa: CASSVVYGNTIYF

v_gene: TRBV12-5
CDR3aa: CASSDRDRGGTEAFF

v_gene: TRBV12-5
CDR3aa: CASGSRTGELFF

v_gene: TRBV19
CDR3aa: CASSIGLIRVGGELFF

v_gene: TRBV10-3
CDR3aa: CAISEPTSANTGELFF

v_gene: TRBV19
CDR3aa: CASSPVGQWYTEAFF

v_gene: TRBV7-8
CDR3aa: CASSAWAGAHTEAFF

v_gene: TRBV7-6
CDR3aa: CASSPSWAGSFTGELFF

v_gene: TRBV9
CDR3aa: CASSVGGGVAGELFF

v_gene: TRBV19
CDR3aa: CASSDDGVLSSFNEQFF

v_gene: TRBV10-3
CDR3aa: CAINSDRAFSIRYGYTF

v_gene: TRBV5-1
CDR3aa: CASSHGTDSYRQYF

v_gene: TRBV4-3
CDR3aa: CASSQDMTSGGPPTETQYF

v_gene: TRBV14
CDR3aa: CASSHPTGGRNEQFF

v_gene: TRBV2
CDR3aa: CASTSGTGTYEQYF

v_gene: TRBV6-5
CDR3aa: CASTRGLGYTF

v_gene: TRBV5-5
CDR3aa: CASSIGTGGYEQYF

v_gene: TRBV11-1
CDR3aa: CASSEEADTQYF

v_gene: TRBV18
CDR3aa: CASSPRVLTDGTEAFF

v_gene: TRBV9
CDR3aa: CASSTGAGWTVGIPNYGYTF